This TCR beta chain was observed in a study of cytomegalovirus exposure and HLA in healthy donors. TCRdb's table, derived via immunoSEQ multiplex PCR, lists solely in-frame clones and lacks some. The sample holds 230,000 or so clones; about 86% are singletons and the top ten take about 2.7%. Study-wide findings and caveats: Most TCR sequences were uncommon, yet certain public TCRs appeared in many donors.

The germline V gene encodes CDR1 SGHAT and CDR2 FQNNGV. V lost 1 base, J lost 10 bases, and 11 bases lay in between. CDR3 length equals 13 residues. This clone was detected a few times. Its antigen is not identified. This TCR was recovered from a woman between 18 and 29 years old in good health and CMV-seronegative. The material sequenced was PBMCs. V usage is TRBV11-2 and J usage is TRBJ2-1, with a possible D match to TRBD1 (6 bases). The CDR3 spells CASSLVSDSEQFF. CDR3 DNA: TGTGCCAGCAGCTTAGTCTCGGACAGCGAGCAGTTCTTC.